The next 14 T cell receptor beta chains were all read from a single sample in a study of cytomegalovirus exposure and HLA in healthy donors. 13 Jbeta primers and 60 Vbeta primers were used for the PCR. Generated by immunoSEQ multiplex PCR, the TCRdb table keeps only in-frame clones and is missing some. The sample lists about 120,000 clones; 77% were seen once. What was sequenced was PBMCs. The receptors shown here come from a man in his forties in good health and CMV-seropositive.

The rearrangement uses TRBV28 and TRBJ2-5; perhaps TRBD1 as D (6 bases). The CDR3 loop spans 14 amino acids. Looked up from germline, CDR1 is MDHEN and CDR2 is SYDVKM. Trimming left V 3 bases short and J 3 bases short, with 11 bases between. The CDR3: CASSLGHRKETQYF. CDR3 DNA sequence: TGTGCCAGCAGTTTGGGACATCGGAAAGAGACCCAGTACTTC.

This chain links TRBV11-2 with TRBJ2-7; D is perhaps TRBD2 (6 bases). Between the trimmed V and J ends, which lost 3 bases and 2 bases, there was a span of 11 bases. Germline CDR1 SGHAT, CDR2 FQNNGV. The CDR3 runs to 14 residues. For the CDR3, the DNA is TGTGCCAGCAGCTTGGGGCGGGGCGCCTACGAGCAGTACTTC. It translates to CASSLGRGAYEQYF.

This sequence joins TRBV14 and TRBJ2-1, with D possibly being TRBD1 (6 bases). Germline assignment: CDR1 SGHDN and CDR2 FVKESK. The CDR3 covers 12 residues. V was shortened by 8 bases and J by 6 bases, with 11 bases between the two germline ends. In DNA form, the CDR3 reads TGTGCCAGCCGTAGAGGGGGCAATGAGCAGTTCTTC. Amino acid sequence: CASRRGGNEQFF.

Notes on this clone: A junction end diverges from the germline sequence, so it may reflect a read error. The V gene is TRBV7-9, the J gene TRBJ2-2; 7 bases align to TRBD1. The CDR3 is 16 amino acids. Germline V CDR1 and CDR2: SEHNR, FQNEAQ (reference sequence). CDR3 amino acids: CSSSSPGTANTGELFF. DNA for the CDR3: TGTTCCAGCAGCTCGCCCGGGACAGCAAACACCGGGGAGCTGTTTTTT.

This clone was counted a few times. The chain employs TRBV13 and TRBJ2-3, with TRBD2 matching 15 bases. V was pared by 6 bases and J by 14 bases, with 9 bases of the junction left unmatched. The germline V gene has CDR1 PRHDT and CDR2 FYEKMQ (reference sequence). CDR3 length: 14 amino acids. CDR3 sequence: CASSYGLAGGTTYF. The CDR3 nucleotides are TGTGCCAGCAGTTATGGACTAGCGGGGGGGACGACGTATTTT.

This chain links TRBV6-5 with TRBJ1-3; D might be TRBD1 (6 bases). CDR3 length: 14 amino acids. The V gene's germline CDR1 is MNHEY and CDR2 SVGAGI. V was shortened by 7 bases and J by 4 bases, with 14 bases between the two germline ends. The CDR3 DNA sequence: TGTGCCAGCACCCGGGACACTTCAGGAAACACCATATATTTT. Translating it yields CASTRDTSGNTIYF.

This sequence joins TRBV29-1 and TRBJ2-1; 10 bases are shared with TRBD1. The junction had 13 bases not matched to a gene; V was cut back by 7 bases and J by 1 base. The CDR3 runs 17 residues. The germline V gene has CDR1 SQVTM and CDR2 ANQGSEA. CDR3 nucleotides: TGCAGCGGAAGGGACAGGGGATTCCGTAAGTCCTACAATGAGCAGTTCTTC. Protein sequence: CSGRDRGFRKSYNEQFF.

The V gene is TRBV6-1, the J gene TRBJ2-3, with D possibly matching TRBD2 (5 bases). Per germline, CDR1 MNHNS and CDR2 SASEGT. With 3 bases removed from V and 2 bases from J, the gap between germline ends came to 15 bases. The CDR3 spans 16 residues. The CDR3 sequence: CASSERASTLTDTQYF. The CDR3 bases are TGTGCCAGCAGTGAGAGGGCCTCCACCCTCACAGATACGCAGTATTTT.

V gene TRBV7-5 combines with J gene TRBJ1-2. TRBV7-5 is given as a pseudogene. CDR3 size: 14 residues. The CDR3 DNA reads TGTGCCAGAAGCTTAGGCCCAACTGGCTATGGCTACACCTTC. Residues: CARSLGPTGYGYTF.

The rearrangement uses TRBV11-3 and TRBJ2-2; tentatively, D is TRBD2 (7 bases). V was pared by 5 bases and J by 6 bases, with 16 bases between. Germline CDR1 and CDR2: SGHNT and YENEEA. CDR3 length: 15 amino acids. CDR3 DNA sequence: TGTGCCAGCAGCCCCGCGGAGGGGGGGCCCGGGGAGCTGTTTTTT. Translated, it gives CASSPAEGGPGELFF.

This clone has a single count. This chain connects TRBV7-2 to TRBJ1-2; TRBD1 matches 8 bases. This CDR3 contains 13 residues. CDR1 is SGHTA and CDR2 is FQGNSA in the germline V gene. The V segment lost 7 bases and the J segment 8 bases; nucleotides outside the gene matches: 9. The CDR3 here is CASTIDRGSGYTF. The CDR3 nucleotides read TGTGCCAGCACCATCGACAGGGGTAGCGGCTACACCTTC.

This sequence joins TRBV4-3 and TRBJ2-1, with 7 nucleotides matching TRBD2. CDR1 is LGHNA, CDR2 YSLEER, per germline. Trimming at V came to 3 bases and at J to 10 bases, leaving 15 bases not matched to a gene. This CDR3 contains 16 residues. CDR3 amino acids: CASSQAAAGMGREQFF. The CDR3 DNA is TGCGCCAGCAGCCAGGCTGCAGCGGGGATGGGGCGGGAGCAGTTCTTC.

The chain combines TRBV5-1 with TRBJ2-7; 8 nucleotides match TRBD1. The CDR3 runs to 14 residues. Germline CDR1 and CDR2: SGHRS and YFSETQ. V was clipped by 4 bases and J by 6 bases; unmatched bases: 9. Here the CDR3 reads CASSQRTGSGEQYF. CDR3 bases: TGCGCCAGCAGCCAGAGGACAGGGAGTGGCGAGCAGTACTTC.

This clone was seen a few times. This sequence joins TRBV9 and TRBJ2-7; TRBD1 matches 10 bases. In germline, CDR1 is SGDLS, CDR2 YYNGEE. The CDR3 loop spans 14 amino acids. J was trimmed by 3 bases and V by 4 bases; bases with no gene match: 4. CDR3 sequence (DNA): TGTGCCAGCAGCCCGGGGGACAGGGGCTACGAGCAGTACTTC. This translates into CASSPGDRGYEQYF.